One and the same sample provided the 5 T cell receptor beta chains below, sequenced in a study of cytomegalovirus exposure and HLA in healthy donors. Primers for the PCR totalled 60 Vbeta and 13 Jbeta. TCRdb's copy holds only in-frame clones and misses some; the assay was immunoSEQ multiplex PCR. The sample has 100,000 or so clones; about 15% are singletons. Sequenced input: PBMCs. These receptors originate from a female donor in good health and CMV-seronegative.

This clone was counted a few times. The rearrangement uses TRBV30 and TRBJ1-5, with TRBD1 matching 7 bases. This CDR3 contains 15 residues. Trimming took 5 bases from V and 1 from J; bases not matched to a gene: 8. Germline-derived CDR1 and CDR2 are GTSNPN and SVGIG (reference sequence). The CDR3 sequence is CAWVTETGSNQPQHF. CDR3 DNA: TGTGCCTGGGTAACCGAGACAGGGAGCAATCAGCCCCAGCATTTT. Filled out from reference TRBV30 and TRBJ1-5, the complete variable domain reads SQTIHQWPATLVQPVGSPLSLECTVEGTSNPNLYWYRQAAGRGLQLLFYSVGIGQISSEVPQNLSASRPQDRQFILSSKKLLLSDSGFYLCAWVTETGSNQPQHFGDGTRLSIL.

The chain uses TRBV6-5 and TRBJ2-7, with a weak D call TRBD2 (5 bases). Germline assignment: CDR1 MNHEY and CDR2 SVGAGI. The CDR3 consists of 14 residues. V lost 8 bases to trimming and J lost 0 bases, with 14 bases between them. CDR3 in DNA: TGTGCCAGCTCTTCCCAGCGGAGCTCCTACGAGCAGTACTTC. This encodes CASSSQRSSYEQYF.

The rearrangement links TRBV30 to TRBJ1-1, with D unresolved. With 4 bases removed from V and 8 bases from J, the gap between germline ends came to 11 bases. Germline V lookup: CDR1 GTSNPN, CDR2 SVGIG (reference sequence). The CDR3 covers 11 residues. In DNA form, the CDR3 reads TGTGCCTGGACCGGACGCGGGGAAGCTTTCTTT. This encodes CAWTGRGEAFF.

There are a few counts of this clone. The CDR3 region is CAWSGTGTQETQYF. CDR3 nucleotides: TGTGCCTGGAGTGGGACAGGAACCCAAGAGACCCAGTACTTC. This chain uses TRBV30 with TRBJ2-5, with 7 bases aligning to TRBD1. V dropped 1 base and J dropped 1; count of bases not matched to a gene: 3. This CDR3 contains 14 residues. Germline V CDR1 and CDR2: GTSNPN, SVGIG (reference sequence).

Regarding this clone: One junction end disagrees with the germline gene, perhaps due to a read error. The chain carries TRBV7-7 and TRBJ2-1; possibly TRBD2 for D (7 bases). The V gene's germline CDR1 is SSHAT and CDR2 FNYEAQ (reference sequence). This CDR3 spans 15 amino acids. CDR3 protein: CASSLGGGAYNEQFF. The CDR3 bases are TGTGCTAGCAGCTTAGGAGGGGGGGCCTACAATGAGCAGTTCTTC.